These T cell receptor beta chains were read from a single sample in a study of blood T cells in healthy people across ages. TCRdb fed the 5' RACE reads into MiXCR, producing one record per CDR3 protein. The table has 1.8 million or so distinct CDR3 sequences, around 42% seen once. Material for sequencing was blood. These receptor sequences come from a human donor in good health. CDR3s include the opening cysteine and the closing phenylalanine or tryptophan. The order of the fields is clone size, D gene, J gene, V gene, CDR3 protein, CDR3 DNA. The D gene is left open where the match is weak. Size is omitted from some rows. Given values are once, few, many or a class for expanded clones.

abundance: few; d_gene: .; j_gene: TRBJ2-3; v_gene: TRBV4-3; CDR3aa: CASSQSISTDTQYF; CDR3nt: TGCGCCAGCAGCCAATCGATAAGCACAGATACGCAGTATTTT
abundance: few; d_gene: TRBD2; j_gene: TRBJ2-7; v_gene: TRBV29-1; CDR3aa: CSVEGLAGGSSYNEQYF; CDR3nt: TGCAGCGTTGAGGGACTAGCGGGGGGGAGTTCCTACAATGAGCAGTACTTC
abundance: few; d_gene: .; j_gene: TRBJ2-1; v_gene: TRBV4-3; CDR3aa: CASSKETGPYNEQFF; CDR3nt: TGCGCCAGCAGCAAGGAGACAGGCCCATACAATGAGCAGTTCTTC
abundance: .; d_gene: .; j_gene: TRBJ2-7; v_gene: TRBV5-4; CDR3aa: CASSLVGTDPYEQYF; CDR3nt: TGTGCCAGCAGCTTGGTGGGGACCGATCCCTACGAGCAGTACTTC
abundance: .; d_gene: .; j_gene: TRBJ1-1; v_gene: TRBV27; CDR3aa: CASTDGYTEAFF; CDR3nt: TGTGCCAGCACCGACGGTTACACTGAAGCTTTCTTT
abundance: .; d_gene: TRBD1; j_gene: TRBJ1-1; v_gene: TRBV4-1; CDR3aa: CASSSDRGQGAFF; CDR3nt: TGCGCCAGCAGCAGCGACAGGGGGCAAGGAGCTTTCTTT
abundance: .; d_gene: .; j_gene: TRBJ1-4; v_gene: TRBV29-1; CDR3aa: CSVTDPGVGEKLFF; CDR3nt: TGCAGCGTCACGGACCCGGGGGTTGGGGAAAAACTGTTTTTT
abundance: few; d_gene: TRBD2; j_gene: TRBJ2-5; v_gene: TRBV5-1; CDR3aa: CASTSGGPIQETQYF; CDR3nt: TGCGCCAGTACTAGCGGGGGGCCGATACAAGAGACCCAGTACTTC
abundance: few; d_gene: .; j_gene: TRBJ2-7; v_gene: TRBV29-1; CDR3aa: CSVAMGVRNEQYF; CDR3nt: TGCAGCGTTGCTATGGGAGTTCGTAACGAGCAGTACTTC
abundance: many; d_gene: TRBD1; j_gene: TRBJ1-2; v_gene: TRBV20-1; CDR3aa: CSARVDREGGYTF; CDR3nt: TGCAGTGCTAGAGTTGACAGGGAGGGTGGCTACACCTTC
abundance: .; d_gene: .; j_gene: TRBJ2-1; v_gene: TRBV7-2; CDR3aa: CASSLTYRPNEQFF; CDR3nt: TGTGCCAGCAGCTTAACATATCGCCCCAATGAGCAGTTCTTC
abundance: .; d_gene: TRBD2; j_gene: TRBJ2-7; v_gene: TRBV20-1; CDR3aa: CSAVLAGGPYEQYF; CDR3nt: TGCAGTGCCGTACTAGCGGGGGGGCCCTACGAGCAGTACTTC
abundance: .; d_gene: TRBD1; j_gene: TRBJ1-5; v_gene: TRBV20-1; CDR3aa: CSAPTGAWGEPQHF; CDR3nt: TGCAGTGCCCCAACAGGGGCCTGGGGTGAGCCCCAGCATTTT
abundance: .; d_gene: .; j_gene: TRBJ2-5; v_gene: TRBV5-1; CDR3aa: CASSSPRQGRGQETQYF; CDR3nt: TGCGCCAGCAGCTCACCTCGGCAGGGGCGGGGACAAGAGACCCAGTACTTC
abundance: few; d_gene: .; j_gene: TRBJ1-1; v_gene: TRBV7-2; CDR3aa: CASSHDGRYTEAFF; CDR3nt: TGTGCCAGCAGCCACGATGGACGGTACACTGAAGCTTTCTTT
abundance: many; d_gene: TRBD1; j_gene: TRBJ2-5; v_gene: TRBV28; CDR3aa: CACNRGDRGVAETQYF; CDR3nt: TGTGCCTGTAATCGAGGGGACAGGGGAGTCGCAGAGACCCAGTACTTC
abundance: .; d_gene: .; j_gene: TRBJ1-2; v_gene: TRBV7-2; CDR3aa: CASSPSGGGRNYGYTF; CDR3nt: TGTGCCAGCAGCCCGTCGGGCGGGGGCCGGAACTATGGCTACACCTTC
abundance: few; d_gene: .; j_gene: TRBJ2-7; v_gene: TRBV3-1; CDR3aa: CASSSTGYRELSEQYF; CDR3nt: TGTGCCAGCAGCTCCACGGGGTACAGGGAATTGAGCGAGCAGTACTTC
abundance: few; d_gene: .; j_gene: TRBJ1-3; v_gene: TRBV13; CDR3aa: CASSQEGDGNTIYF; CDR3nt: TGTGCCAGCAGCCAAGAAGGTGACGGAAACACCATATATTTT
abundance: .; d_gene: TRBD2; j_gene: TRBJ2-7; v_gene: TRBV4-3; CDR3aa: CASSHKRGDYEQYF; CDR3nt: TGCGCCAGCAGCCATAAGCGGGGGGACTACGAGCAGTACTTC
abundance: few; d_gene: .; j_gene: TRBJ2-2; v_gene: TRBV10-3; CDR3aa: CAISESRSSGGTGELFF; CDR3nt: TGTGCCATCAGTGAGTCGCGGTCATCGGGCGGCACCGGGGAGCTGTTTTTT
abundance: few; d_gene: .; j_gene: TRBJ1-1; v_gene: TRBV18; CDR3aa: CASSPTLNPGNTEAFF; CDR3nt: TGTGCCAGCTCACCTACCTTAAACCCGGGTAACACTGAAGCTTTCTTT
abundance: .; d_gene: .; j_gene: TRBJ1-2; v_gene: TRBV5-4; CDR3aa: CASSLEPDPGPLGYGYTF; CDR3nt: TGTGCCAGCAGCTTGGAACCTGACCCGGGTCCCCTGGGCTATGGCTACACCTTC
abundance: few; d_gene: .; j_gene: TRBJ2-1; v_gene: TRBV5-4; CDR3aa: CASSLASTRSYNEQFF; CDR3nt: TGTGCCAGCAGCTTGGCCTCTACTAGATCCTACAATGAGCAGTTCTTC
abundance: few; d_gene: .; j_gene: TRBJ2-7; v_gene: TRBV10-3; CDR3aa: CAIGVDSGPYEQYF; CDR3nt: TGTGCCATCGGGGTTGACAGCGGTCCCTACGAGCAGTACTTC